The clone carrying this TCR beta chain was detected a few times. No antigen is known for it. These data come from a study of blood T cells in healthy people across ages. Notes on the study in general: Getting older went along with TCR beta diversity per million T cells dropping roughly linearly.

Sample-barcoded 5' priming and a J-beta primer mix drove a second PCR of roughly 7 to 11 cycles. Template switching added a 12-random-nucleotide identifier to every cDNA molecule. MiXCR was run by TCRdb on the 5' RACE reads, yielding one entry per CDR3 protein. Of 700,000 or so distinct CDR3 sequences listed, around two fifths were seen once; the top ten hold approximately 31%. Donor samples were obtained from healthy Caucasian individuals from Russia, aged about 6 to 100. In germline, CDR1 is LGHNA, CDR2 YNFKEQ. The J segment lost 1 base and the V segment lost 0 bases, leaving 3 bases of the junction unmatched. This CDR3 comprises 15 residues.

The J gene is TRBJ2-7, the V gene TRBV4-2, with TRBD2 matching over 7 bases. Sequencing was done on a sample of blood. This receptor was identified in a man at least 80 years old in good health. This chain's CDR3 is CASSQDWEGSYEQYF. The CDR3 region has the DNA TGTGCCAGCAGCCAAGATTGGGAGGGGTCCTACGAGCAGTACTTC.